This TCR beta chain was retrieved from a study of T cell repertoires in cytomegalovirus infection. Study-wide context: Both CMV infection and a matching HLA type were indicated by public TCR beta signatures.

The CDR3 spans 14 residues. CDR1 is SGHVS and CDR2 is FNYEAQ in the germline V gene. V was cut by 1 base and J by 5 bases, with 9 bases left in between. Broader study findings: Totalled public TCR beta family frequency picked out people who carried CMV plus the relevant HLA. Clonotype analysis showed dominance of the ex vivo response by HLA-C-restricted CMV-specific TCR beta clonotypes.

TCRdb itself ran the reads through MiXCR, one entry per CDR3 protein. The sample shows fewer than 350,000 distinct CDR3 sequences, over 7.5% of them seen only once. This clonotype appeared many times. Its specificity is unknown. This clonotype was sampled from a human donor in good health (CMV status not recorded). Some clones in this sample may be carry-over from other donors' samples. The chain joins TRBV7-6 to TRBJ1-5; no clear D. The sequencing sample was made of PBMCs. As DNA, the CDR3 is TGTGCCAGCAGCTTAGGACACCTAGATCAGCCCCAGCATTTT. Translated: CASSLGHLDQPQHF. The variable domain in full, with the rest retrieved from reference TRBV7-6 and TRBJ1-5, is GAGVSQSPRYKVTKRGQDVALRCDPISGHVSLYWYRQALGQGPEFLTYFNYEAQQDKSGLPNDRFSAERPEGSISTLTIQRTEQRDSAMYRCASSLGHLDQPQHFGDGTRLSIL.